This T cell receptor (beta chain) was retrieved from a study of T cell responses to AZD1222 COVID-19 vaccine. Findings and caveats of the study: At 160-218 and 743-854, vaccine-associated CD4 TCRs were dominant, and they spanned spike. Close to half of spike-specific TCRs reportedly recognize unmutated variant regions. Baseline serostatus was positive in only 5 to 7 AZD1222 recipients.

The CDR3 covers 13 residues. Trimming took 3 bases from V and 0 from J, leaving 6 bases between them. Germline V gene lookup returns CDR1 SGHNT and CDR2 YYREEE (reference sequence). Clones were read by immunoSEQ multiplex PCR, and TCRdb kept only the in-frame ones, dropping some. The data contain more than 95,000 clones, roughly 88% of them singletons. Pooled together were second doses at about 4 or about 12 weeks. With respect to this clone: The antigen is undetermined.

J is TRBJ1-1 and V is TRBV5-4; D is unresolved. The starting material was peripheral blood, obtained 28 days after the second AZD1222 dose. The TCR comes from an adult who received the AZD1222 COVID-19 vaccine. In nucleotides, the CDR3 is TGTGCCAGCAGCTCGGGTGTGAACACTGAAGCTTTCTTT. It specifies CASSSGVNTEAFF.